This is a list of T cell receptor beta chains from one sample in a study of T cells in Graves' hyperthyroidism and ophthalmopathy. TCRdb re-derived calls from the multiplex PCR reads in MiXCR, one entry per CDR3 protein. The repertoire holds fewer than 400,000 distinct CDR3 sequences, with 15% to 20% as singletons. Sequencing used blood. These receptors all come from a man aged 30 to 45 with Graves' hyperthyroidism. The CDR3 runs from the conserved cysteine through the conserved F or W. Each record gives: V gene, D gene, clone size, J gene, CDR3 protein, CDR3 DNA. A D gene is named only where the DNA matches it firmly. Only some rows state a clone size, as once, few, many or a class for expanded clones.

TRBV6-1	NA	many	TRBJ1-1	CASRTGVDTEAFF	TGTGCCAGCAGGACAGGTGTGGACACTGAAGCTTTCTTT
TRBV7-9	NA	few	TRBJ2-1	CASTLTRSDEQFF	TGTGCCAGCACCCTCACCCGGAGCGACGAGCAGTTCTTC
TRBV2	TRBD1	few	TRBJ1-6	CARNFPGQGFSPLHF	TGTGCCAGGAACTTTCCGGGACAGGGATTTTCACCCCTCCACTTT
TRBV24-1	NA	few	TRBJ2-7	CATSVGSGYEQYF	TGTGCCACCAGTGTAGGCAGTGGCTACGAGCAGTACTTC
TRBV7-9	TRBD1	NA	TRBJ2-1	CASSLVGQSYNEQFF	TGTGCCAGCAGCTTAGTGGGACAGAGCTACAATGAGCAGTTCTTC
TRBV24-1	NA	many	TRBJ1-2	CATSDLDRNYGYTF	TGTGCCACCAGTGACCTGGACCGAAACTATGGCTACACCTTC
TRBV20-1	TRBD2	many	TRBJ2-5	CSARGLAGMETQYF	TGCAGTGCTAGAGGGCTAGCGGGAATGGAGACCCAGTACTTC
TRBV7-7	TRBD1	NA	TRBJ2-2	CASSPHPGQGVNTGELFF	TGTGCTAGCAGCCCCCACCCTGGACAGGGGGTGAACACCGGGGAGCTGTTTTTT
TRBV12-3/TRBV12-4	NA	many	TRBJ2-2	CATLPWLNTGELFF	TGTGCCACCCTACCGTGGTTGAACACCGGGGAGCTGTTTTTT
TRBV19	NA	few	TRBJ2-7	CASSIRRSESYEQYF	TGTGCCAGTAGTATTAGGAGGTCAGAGTCATACGAGCAGTACTTC
TRBV6-5	NA	NA	TRBJ2-2	CASSYYPRRVNTGELFF	TGTGCCAGCAGTTACTACCCTAGGAGGGTGAACACCGGGGAACTGTTTTTT
TRBV11-2	TRBD2	many	TRBJ2-5	CASSHGGTKIQETQYF	TGTGCCAGCAGCCATGGCGGGACTAAGATCCAAGAGACCCAGTACTTC
TRBV20-1	NA	NA	TRBJ1-5	CSARKGYQPQHF	TGCAGTGCTAGGAAGGGGTATCAGCCCCAGCATTTT
TRBV7-3	NA	NA	TRBJ2-1	CASSHTPGHEQFF	TGTGCCAGCAGCCATACCCCGGGACATGAGCAGTTCTTC
TRBV11-2	NA	many	TRBJ1-1	CASGSTGAQAFF	TGTGCCAGCGGCTCGACCGGGGCCCAAGCTTTCTTT
TRBV2	NA	few	TRBJ2-2	CASSPGAQRTGELFF	TGTGCCAGCAGTCCGGGGGCGCAACGCACCGGGGAGCTGTTTTTT
TRBV7-6	TRBD1	NA	TRBJ2-2	CASSLAGTGLTGELFF	TGTGCCAGCAGCTTAGCGGGGACAGGACTCACCGGGGAGCTGTTTTTT
TRBV11-2	TRBD1	NA	TRBJ2-7	CASSFLYRGYEQYF	TGTGCCAGCAGCTTCTTATACAGGGGTTACGAGCAGTACTTC
TRBV6-5	NA	many	TRBJ2-1	CASRIVDEQFF	TGTGCCAGCAGAATAGTAGATGAGCAGTTCTTC
TRBV20-1	NA	few	TRBJ1-2	CSADQGSNCGYTF	TGCAGTGCTGACCAGGGATCTAACTGTGGCTACACCTTC
TRBV7-8	NA	NA	TRBJ1-5	CASSLRTGQPQHF	TGTGCCAGCAGCCTAAGGACCGGTCAGCCCCAGCATTTT
TRBV6-1	NA	many	TRBJ2-7	CASRAEGRSSYEQYF	TGTGCCAGCAGAGCCGAGGGGCGAAGCTCCTACGAGCAGTACTTC
TRBV30	NA	NA	TRBJ1-2	CAWSVQEGSGYTF	TGTGCCTGGAGTGTACAGGAAGGGAGCGGCTACACCTTC
TRBV5-6	NA	NA	TRBJ2-1	CASVGGRYEQFF	TGTGCTTCTGTAGGAGGGCGTTATGAGCAGTTCTTC
TRBV12-3/TRBV12-4	NA	many	TRBJ1-2	CASSFEGNYGYTF	TGTGCCAGCAGTTTCGAAGGGAACTATGGCTACACCTTC
TRBV2	NA	few	TRBJ1-2	CASSERGGVAYGYTF	TGTGCCAGCAGTGAGCGGGGGGGAGTAGCCTATGGCTACACCTTC
TRBV27	TRBD1	NA	TRBJ2-7	CASSSPTGGFSYEQYF	TGTGCCAGCAGTTCTCCCACAGGGGGCTTTTCCTACGAGCAGTACTTC
TRBV9	NA	many	TRBJ2-2	CASSQQGHANTGELFF	TGTGCCAGCAGCCAGCAAGGGCACGCGAACACCGGGGAGCTGTTTTTT
TRBV10-3	NA	NA	TRBJ2-7	CAIGGGQYEQYF	TGTGCCATCGGTGGCGGACAGTACGAGCAGTACTTC
TRBV5-6	TRBD1	many	TRBJ1-5	CASSTGQGTPQHF	TGTGCCAGCAGCACTGGACAGGGGACGCCCCAGCATTTT
TRBV13	NA	few	TRBJ2-7	CASSLGIGEQYF	TGTGCCAGCAGCTTAGGCATTGGCGAGCAGTACTTC
TRBV29-1	NA	few	TRBJ2-6	CSVEEYDGANVLTF	TGCAGCGTTGAAGAATACGATGGGGCCAACGTCCTGACTTTC
TRBV11-2	TRBD1	few	TRBJ2-1	CASSRTGGYNEQFF	TGTGCCAGCAGCCGGACAGGGGGATACAATGAGCAGTTCTTC
TRBV5-1	TRBD2	NA	TRBJ2-3	CASSISGRVTDTQYF	TGCGCCAGCAGCATTAGCGGGAGGGTCACAGATACGCAGTATTTT
TRBV7-8	NA	few	TRBJ1-5	CASSLVSGGKEPQHF	TGTGCCAGCAGCTTAGTCTCCGGGGGTAAGGAGCCCCAGCATTTT
TRBV18	NA	few	TRBJ1-6	CASSFVSTDNSPLHF	TGTGCCAGCTCATTCGTCTCAACCGATAATTCACCCCTCCACTTT
TRBV24-1	NA	NA	TRBJ2-5	CATIEGGTGHGQETQYF	TGTGCCACCATTGAAGGCGGTACAGGGCACGGACAAGAGACCCAGTACTTC
TRBV9	TRBD2	NA	TRBJ2-4	CASSGLAGGAIQYF	TGTGCCAGCAGCGGACTAGCGGGAGGGGCCATTCAGTACTTC
TRBV2	NA	many	TRBJ2-1	CASSPGSSSYNEQFF	TGTGCCAGCAGTCCCGGGAGTAGCTCCTACAATGAGCAGTTCTTC
TRBV6-5	TRBD2	few	TRBJ2-1	CASSYAGGPYEQFF	TGTGCCAGCAGTTACGCGGGAGGGCCCTATGAGCAGTTCTTC
TRBV2	NA	few	TRBJ1-3	CASNLEGVDSGNTIYF	TGTGCCAGCAACCTTGAAGGGGTCGACTCTGGAAACACCATATATTTT
TRBV7-2	NA	few	TRBJ2-7	CASSLDRDSNYEQYF	TGTGCCAGCAGCTTAGACCGGGACTCTAACTACGAGCAGTACTTC
TRBV7-9	NA	NA	TRBJ1-6	CASTQGRPLDSPLHF	TGTGCCAGCACTCAGGGGAGGCCCTTGGATTCACCCCTCCACTTT
TRBV3-1	NA	NA	TRBJ2-2	CASSQERRTNTGELFF	TGTGCCAGCAGCCAAGAGAGGCGGACGAACACCGGGGAGCTGTTTTTT
TRBV28	TRBD1	many	TRBJ2-2	CASMGDRNTGELFF	TGTGCCAGCATGGGGGACAGAAACACCGGGGAGCTGTTTTTT
TRBV7-8	NA	NA	TRBJ2-5	CASSSTGTRHGPSNF	TGTGCCAGCAGCTCGACCGGGACCCGACACGGTCCCAGCAACTTC
TRBV5-1	TRBD2	many	TRBJ2-1	CASSHSLAAKDHEQFF	TGCGCCAGCAGCCATTCACTAGCGGCTAAGGACCATGAGCAGTTCTTC
TRBV27	NA	many	TRBJ2-1	CATRAFSSYNEQFF	TGTGCCACCCGAGCCTTCAGCTCCTACAATGAGCAGTTCTTC
TRBV10-3	NA	few	TRBJ1-6	CAISFIRGEDSPLHF	TGTGCCATCAGCTTTATCCGGGGAGAGGATTCACCCCTCCACTTT
TRBV11-2	NA	many	TRBJ2-1	CASSYGQSYYNEQFF	TGTGCCAGCAGCTATGGACAGAGCTACTACAATGAGCAGTTCTTC
TRBV7-9	NA	many	TRBJ2-3	CASSLGIGTTDTQYF	TGTGCCAGCAGCTTAGGGATTGGGACCACAGATACGCAGTATTTT